One sample yielded the 17 T cell receptor beta chains listed below, sequenced in a study of blood T cell repertoires in COVID-19. The protocol was immunoSEQ multiplex PCR, while the TCRdb copy is restricted to in-frame clones and leaves out a portion. Of approximately 72,000 clones listed, about 85% are singletons. What was sequenced was peripheral blood. These receptor sequences come from an elderly woman with active or convalescent COVID-19.

The chain uses TRBV4-3 and TRBJ2-3, with 8 bases aligning to TRBD2. The CDR3 has 19 residues. The germline gives CDR1 LGHNA, CDR2 YSLEER. Trimming cost V 3 bases and J 0 bases; bases outside gene matches: 14. CDR3 coding DNA: TGCGCCAGCAGCCAGGGGGTATGGATAGCGGGGTTTAGCACAGATACGCAGTATTTT. This sequence encodes CASSQGVWIAGFSTDTQYF.

This clone occurred once. This chain connects TRBV6-1 to TRBJ2-5, with D uncertain. Looked up from germline, CDR1 is MNHNS and CDR2 is SASEGT. The CDR3 is 15 amino acids. V was trimmed by 1 base and J by 5 bases, leaving 14 bases between them. The CDR3 sequence is CASSEGAQNWETQYF. CDR3 nucleotides: TGTGCCAGCAGTGAAGGGGCCCAAAACTGGGAGACCCAGTACTTC.

The chain is built from TRBV29-1 and TRBJ1-1, with D possibly TRBD1 on 5 matching bases. Germline V gives CDR1 SQVTM, CDR2 ANQGSEA. The CDR3 consists of 13 residues. V lost 4 bases and J lost 5, with 14 bases in between. CDR3 in DNA: TGCAGCGTTGCCCCCTCCGGGGGGACTGAAGCTTTCTTT. Its translation: CSVAPSGGTEAFF. The full variable domain, completed using reference TRBV29-1 and TRBJ1-1, is SAVISQKPSRDICQRGTSLTIQCQVDSQVTMMFWYRQQPGQSLTLIATANQGSEATYESGFVIDKFPISRPNLTFSTLTVSNMSPEDSSIYLCSVAPSGGTEAFFGQGTRLTVV.

The chain recombines TRBV11-2 with TRBJ2-2; a weak D match, TRBD1 (6 bases). The CDR3 length is 13 residues. V dropped 1 base and J dropped 10 bases, with 10 bases sitting between them. The germline CDR1 and CDR2 sequences are SGHAT and FQNNGV. CDR3 bases: TGTGCCAGCAGCTTAGGGGGGCTGGAGGAGCTGTTTTTT. It translates to CASSLGGLEELFF.

This clone was counted a few times. The chain links TRBV7-9 to TRBJ2-7; 9 bases map to TRBD2. Germline trimming cut 5 bases from V and 3 bases from J; bases unmatched to any gene: 11. CDR1 and CDR2 from the germline V gene are SEHNR and FQNEAQ (reference sequence). The CDR3 has 16 residues. For the CDR3, the DNA is TGTGCCAGCAGCGCCGGGACTAGCTCAGGTTTCTACGAGCAGTACTTC. Its protein is CASSAGTSSGFYEQYF.

CDR3 protein: CASSFGQSYGYTF. The DNA for the CDR3 is TGTGCCAGCAGTTTTGGACAGTCCTATGGCTACACCTTC. The J gene is TRBJ1-2, the V gene TRBV28; D is possibly TRBD1 (6 bases). The CDR3 has 13 residues. Deletions cut 3 bases from V and 4 bases from J, with 9 bases between. Germline V gene data show CDR1 as MDHEN and CDR2 as SYDVKM.

This clone has more than one count but fewer than ten. The rearrangement joins TRBV25-1 to TRBJ2-7; possibly TRBD2 for D (5 bases). This CDR3 is 13 amino acids long. Trimming stripped 2 bases from V and 2 bases from J, with 7 bases between. Germline CDR1 and CDR2: MGHDK and SYGVNS. CDR3 sequence: CASSEHGTYEQYF. The CDR3 nucleotides read TGTGCCAGCAGTGAACACGGGACCTACGAGCAGTACTTC.

The chain employs TRBV7-2 and TRBJ2-1, with D unresolved. The CDR3 spans 15 residues. V was shortened by 7 bases and J by 6 bases, with 19 bases between the two germline ends. Germline loops: CDR1 SGHTA, CDR2 FQGNSA. Here the CDR3 DNA reads TGTGCCAGCAACACGGCAGACTTTGGGTCCAATGAGCAGTTCTTC. This gives the protein CASNTADFGSNEQFF. The full variable domain, with the rest looked up from reference TRBV7-2 and TRBJ2-1, is GAGVSQSPSNKVTEKGKDVELRCDPISGHTALYWYRQSLGQGLEFLIYFQGNSAPDKSGLPSDRFSAERTGGSVSTLTIQRTQQEDSAVYLCASNTADFGSNEQFFGPGTRLTVL.

The chain uses TRBV7-6 and TRBJ2-5, with D possibly being TRBD1 (5 bases). The V end was cut by 1 base, the J end by 5 bases, with 14 bases between. Germline values: CDR1 SGHVS, CDR2 FNYEAQ. The CDR3 has 15 amino acids. The CDR3 sequence is CASSLEQGGMETQYF. DNA of the CDR3: TGTGCCAGCAGCTTAGAGCAGGGTGGGATGGAGACCCAGTACTTC.

CDR3 sequence: CASSLTSGVNEQFF. The CDR3 coding sequence is TGTGCCAGCAGCCTGACTAGCGGGGTTAATGAGCAGTTCTTC. The V and J genes are TRBV7-3 and TRBJ2-1; 11 bases fit TRBD2. Losses at the gene ends were 5 bases for V and 7 bases for J; bases not matched to a gene: 4. The length of the CDR3 is 14 residues. Looked up from germline, CDR1 is SGHTA and CDR2 is FQGTGA.

The chain links TRBV4-3 to TRBJ1-1; TRBD1 matches 7 bases. Germline V gene data show CDR1 as LGHNA and CDR2 as YSLEER. This CDR3 is built from 13 residues. V was pared by 6 bases and J by 7 bases, with 8 bases of the junction left unmatched. CDR3 nucleotides: TGCGCCAGCAGAAGACAGGGTCTGGGTGAAGCTTTCTTT. This encodes CASRRQGLGEAFF.

The V gene is TRBV5-1, the J gene TRBJ2-3; the match to TRBD2 covers 10 bases. The germline V gene has CDR1 SGHRS and CDR2 YFSETQ. V shed 4 bases, J shed 1 base, and the junction held 0 bases outside the gene matches. This CDR3 spans 14 amino acids. The CDR3 reads CASSGTSGTDTQYF. DNA of the CDR3: TGCGCCAGCAGCGGGACTAGCGGCACAGATACGCAGTATTTT.

This clone showed up just once. The chain uses TRBV4-3 and TRBJ2-3; a possible D gene is TRBD2 (7 bases). Germline CDR1 is LGHNA and CDR2 is YSLEER. CDR3 length: 15 amino acids. V lost 0 bases and J lost 4, with 11 bases in between. The CDR3 DNA is TGCGCCAGCAGCCAAGAAGGGGGGGCCCCAGATACGCAGTATTTT. This gives the protein CASSQEGGAPDTQYF.

The chain employs TRBV19 and TRBJ2-2, with 13 bases matching TRBD2. Germline V gene sequence: CDR1 LNHDA, CDR2 SQIVND (reference sequence). The CDR3 has 16 residues. Trimming removed 3 bases from V and 6 bases from J; junction bases left unmatched: 4. This chain's CDR3 is CASSITSGGAAGELFF. DNA of the CDR3: TGTGCCAGTAGTATCACTAGCGGGGGGGCCGCCGGGGAGCTGTTTTTT. The full variable domain, completed using reference TRBV19 and TRBJ2-2, is DGGITQSPKYLFRKEGQNVTLSCEQNLNHDAMYWYRQDPGQGLRLIYYSQIVNDFQKGDIAEGYSVSREKKESFPLTVTSAQKNPTAFYLCASSITSGGAAGELFFGEGSRLTVL.

V and J are TRBV25-1 and TRBJ1-1, with D unresolved. V was clipped by 6 bases and J by 5 bases, with 16 bases between them. Germline CDR1 and CDR2: MGHDK and SYGVNS. There are 14 residues in the CDR3. CDR3 nucleotide sequence: TGTGCCAGCAGACCCGCTAGCGGCGAAACTGAAGCTTTCTTT. It yields the protein CASRPASGETEAFF.

J is TRBJ1-1 and V is TRBV20-1; a possible D gene is TRBD1 (5 bases). Germline V CDR1 and CDR2: DFQATT, SNEGSKA (reference sequence). V was shortened by 3 bases and J by 7 bases, with 9 bases between the two germline ends. The CDR3 consists of 11 residues. CDR3 DNA sequence: TGCAGTGCTAGCTGGGGGGATGAAGCTTTCTTT. Protein product: CSASWGDEAFF.

The rearrangement uses TRBV7-2 and TRBJ2-7; possible D gene TRBD1, 6 bases. Looked up from germline, CDR1 is SGHTA and CDR2 is FQGNSA. V gave up 1 base and J gave up 4 bases, with 14 bases separating them. The CDR3 extends over 15 amino acids. CDR3 protein: CASSLVVDRKYEQYF. The CDR3 DNA reads TGTGCCAGCAGCTTAGTAGTGGACAGAAAATACGAGCAGTACTTC.